Included here is one TCR beta chain sequence, with context. The antigen remains undetermined. The CDR3 spans 13 residues. V was pared by 3 bases and J by 4 bases, with 9 bases between. Looked up from germline, CDR1 is LNHDA and CDR2 is SQIVND (reference sequence). Though probably carrying unrecorded immune exposures, donors were nominally healthy at sampling. 60 Vbeta and 13 Jbeta primers were used in PCR. Using immunoSEQ multiplex PCR, the repertoire was profiled, and TCRdb retains in-frame clones only, with some absent. The table shows about 100,000 clones, with around 74% occurring only once. This sample is part of a study of cytomegalovirus exposure and HLA in healthy donors. Study-wide findings and caveats: Association of 16,951 TCR beta sequences with HLA alleles was found at 0.05 false discovery rate in a later analysis. A later analysis found most CMV-associated TCR beta chains apparently HLA-restricted.

The sequencing input was PBMCs. This sequence was found in a man in his forties or fifties in good health and CMV-seropositive. The gene calls are TRBV19 and TRBJ1-1; D not resolved. As DNA, the CDR3 is TGTGCCAGTAGTATGACTTTGACCACTGAAGCTTTCTTT. Amino acid sequence: CASSMTLTTEAFF.